Sequencing of this T cell receptor (beta chain) was carried out in a study of T cells after yellow fever vaccination. This clonotype has only a few counts. What it binds is not known. The CDR3 is 13 residues long. Looked up from germline, CDR1 is MGHDK and CDR2 is SYGVNS. J gave up 9 bases and V 4 bases, and 3 bases lay outside the gene matches. Study observations and caveats: There was a small share of clonotypes that showed up in both the CD4 and CD8 compartments.

TCRdb ran MiXCR on the 5' RACE reads and lists one entry per CDR3 protein. The table includes about 630,000 distinct CDR3 sequences, roughly 12% detected once. The chain couples TRBV25-1 to TRBJ1-6; 7 bases map to TRBD1. The source was PBMCs, collected on the day of the yellow fever booster vaccination. The receptor's source is a man aged 30 to 39 who received the YFV17D yellow fever vaccine. The CDR3 spells CASSGQGVSPLHF. The CDR3 nucleotides read TGTGCCAGCAGTGGACAGGGAGTTTCACCCCTCCACTTT.